This T cell receptor beta chain appears in the sequencing data of a study of blood T cell repertoires in COVID-19. Looking at the study overall: The United States, Italy and Spain were the sources of the acute and convalescent COVID-19 samples. PBMCs, B-cell-depleted T cells, or T cells were the source of the cDNA or gDNA that made up the material.

In the original analysis: By means of reference gene primer amplification, nucleated cell counts were estimated. TCRdb keeps only in-frame clones here, not all; method: immunoSEQ multiplex PCR. From that table come the V and J calls and clone size; the DNA was used to work out D and trimming. The sample has under 200,000 clones; around 84% are singletons. The germline V gene has CDR1 MNHEY and CDR2 SVGAGI. This CDR3 has 14 amino acids. V shed 5 bases, J shed 3 bases, and the junction held 3 bases outside the gene matches. The sequence was collected from a man aged 50 to 59 with active or convalescent COVID-19. V is TRBV6-5 and J is TRBJ1-4; TRBD1 matches at 7 bases. Sequenced sample: peripheral blood. CDR3 sequence (DNA): TGTGCCAGCAGTCAGGGGACAGCTAATGAAAAACTGTTTTTT. Translating it yields CASSQGTANEKLFF.